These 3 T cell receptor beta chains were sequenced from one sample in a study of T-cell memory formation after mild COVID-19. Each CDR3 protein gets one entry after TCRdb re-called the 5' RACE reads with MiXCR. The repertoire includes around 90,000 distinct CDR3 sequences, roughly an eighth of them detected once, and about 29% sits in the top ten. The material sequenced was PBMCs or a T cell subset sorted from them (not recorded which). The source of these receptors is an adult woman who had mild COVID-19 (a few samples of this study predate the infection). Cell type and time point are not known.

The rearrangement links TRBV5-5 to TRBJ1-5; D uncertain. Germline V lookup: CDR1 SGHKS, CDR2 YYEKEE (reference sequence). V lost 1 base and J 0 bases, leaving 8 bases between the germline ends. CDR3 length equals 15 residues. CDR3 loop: CASSLWEVSNQPQHF. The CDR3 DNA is TGTGCCAGCAGCTTGTGGGAGGTTAGCAATCAGCCCCAGCATTTT.

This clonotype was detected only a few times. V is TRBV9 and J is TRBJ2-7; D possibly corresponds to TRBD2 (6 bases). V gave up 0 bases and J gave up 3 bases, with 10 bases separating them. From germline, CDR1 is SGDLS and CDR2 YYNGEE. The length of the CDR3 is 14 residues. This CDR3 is CASSVDLANYEQYF. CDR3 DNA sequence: TGTGCCAGCAGCGTAGATCTAGCGAACTACGAGCAGTACTTC.

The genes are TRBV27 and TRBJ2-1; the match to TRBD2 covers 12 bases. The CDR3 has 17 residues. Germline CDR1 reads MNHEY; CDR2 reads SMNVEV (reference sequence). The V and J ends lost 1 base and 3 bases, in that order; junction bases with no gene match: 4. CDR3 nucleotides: TGTGCCAGCAGTTTATTCACTAGCGGGGGGTTCTACAATGAGCAGTTCTTC. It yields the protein CASSLFTSGGFYNEQFF.